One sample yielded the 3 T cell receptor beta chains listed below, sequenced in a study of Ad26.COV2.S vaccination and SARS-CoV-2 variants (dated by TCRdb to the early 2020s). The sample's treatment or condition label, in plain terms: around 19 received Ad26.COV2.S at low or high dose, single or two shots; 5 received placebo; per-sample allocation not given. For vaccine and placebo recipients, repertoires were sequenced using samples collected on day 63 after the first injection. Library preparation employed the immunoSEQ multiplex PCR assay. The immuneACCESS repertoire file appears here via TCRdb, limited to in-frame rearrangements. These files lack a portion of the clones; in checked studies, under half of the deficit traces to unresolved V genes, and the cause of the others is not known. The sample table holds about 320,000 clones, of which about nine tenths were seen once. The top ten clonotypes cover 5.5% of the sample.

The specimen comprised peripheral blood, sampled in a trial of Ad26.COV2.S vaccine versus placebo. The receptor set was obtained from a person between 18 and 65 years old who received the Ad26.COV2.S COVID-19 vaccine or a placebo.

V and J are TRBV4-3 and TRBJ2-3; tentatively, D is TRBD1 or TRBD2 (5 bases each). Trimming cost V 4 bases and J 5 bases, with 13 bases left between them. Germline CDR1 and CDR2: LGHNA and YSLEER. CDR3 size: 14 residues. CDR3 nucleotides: TGCGCCAGCAGCCCCCAGGGACCCGGAGATACGCAGTATTTT. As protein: CASSPQGPGDTQYF.

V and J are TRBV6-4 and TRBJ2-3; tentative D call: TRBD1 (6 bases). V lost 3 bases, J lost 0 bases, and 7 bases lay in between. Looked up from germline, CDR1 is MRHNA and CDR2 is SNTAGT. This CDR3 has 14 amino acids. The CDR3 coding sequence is TGTGCCAGCAGTGAACAGGGTAGCACAGATACGCAGTATTTT. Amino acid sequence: CASSEQGSTDTQYF.

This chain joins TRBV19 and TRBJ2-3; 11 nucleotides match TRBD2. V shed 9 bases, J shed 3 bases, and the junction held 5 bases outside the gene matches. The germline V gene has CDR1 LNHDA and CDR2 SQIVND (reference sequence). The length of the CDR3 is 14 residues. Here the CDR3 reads CASKTSGTTDTQYF. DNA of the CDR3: TGTGCCAGCAAGACTAGCGGGACGACAGATACGCAGTATTTT.